Reported below is one T cell receptor beta chain. Its specificity is unknown. J lost 5 bases, V lost 5 bases, and 9 bases had no gene match. The CDR3 spans 15 residues. CDR1 and CDR2 from the germline V gene are LNHDA and SQIVND (reference sequence). This sample was included in a study of cytomegalovirus exposure and HLA in healthy donors. Study conclusions and caveats: In a later analysis, HLA-associated TCR beta chains were more clonally expanded than equally common others. The study assumed roughly uniform donor sequencing depth for presence/absence analyses.

The PCR had 60 Vbeta and 13 Jbeta primers. Profiled with immunoSEQ multiplex PCR; TCRdb holds only in-frame clones, not every one. This table holds some 83,000 clones, just under 75% found once. The TCR originated in a man between 60 and 70 years old in good health and CMV-seronegative. The specimen sequenced was PBMCs. The V and J genes are TRBV19 and TRBJ2-5; the match to TRBD1 covers 9 bases. The CDR3: CASSGWDREVETQYF. Here the CDR3 DNA reads TGTGCCAGTAGTGGGTGGGACAGGGAGGTTGAGACCCAGTACTTC.